Sequencing of this T cell receptor (beta chain) was carried out in a study of cytomegalovirus exposure and HLA in healthy donors. Study conclusions and caveats: For cytomegalovirus status, the classifier reportedly gave diagnoses with high specificity and sensitivity. The study carried out a later analysis of TCR beta sequences. It associated roughly 17,000 of them with specific HLA alleles at a false discovery rate of 0.05.

The CDR3 spans 14 residues. Trimming shortened V by 4 bases and J by 5 bases, and 14 bases separated the two germline ends. In germline, CDR1 is SEHNR, CDR2 FQNEAQ (reference sequence). This clone was seen more than once but under ten times. Its antigen is currently unknown. Primers for the PCR totalled 60 Vbeta and 13 Jbeta. Repertoires were generated with immunoSEQ multiplex PCR, while TCRdb's copy carries only in-frame clones and drops some. Among roughly 77,000 clones listed, about 9.5% were seen once. This TCR derives from a man in his 60s in good health and CMV-seropositive. The material sequenced was PBMCs. The rearrangement links TRBV7-9 to TRBJ1-1, with D possibly being TRBD1 (5 bases). For the CDR3, the DNA is TGTGCCAGCAGCTCCCCCGTCCAGGGAACTGAAGCTTTCTTT. It is translated as CASSSPVQGTEAFF.